This is a list of T cell receptor beta chains from one sample in a study of OX40 agonist ivuxolimab in advanced cancers. The method was immunoSEQ multiplex PCR; TCRdb's version includes in-frame clones alone and lacks a portion of them. The sample includes around 100,000 clones, approximately 87% of them seen just once. The sample in question was CD4+ or CD8+ T cells sorted from blood, obtained in a trial of the OX40 agonist ivuxolimab. The receptors here all came from an adult with an advanced solid tumor such as melanoma, head and neck, liver or kidney cancer. CDR3s include the opening cysteine and the closing phenylalanine or tryptophan. D genes are given only for firm matches. Size is stated for part of the rows, as once, few or many counts, or as a class when the clone is expanded.

TGTGCCAGCAGCAGGGGAGCGGGAGGGAGCAATGAGCAGTTCTTC CASSRGAGGSNEQFF TRBD2 NA TRBJ2-1 TRBV5-4
TGTGCCAGCAGTTCTACTAGCGGGGGGTTCTACGAGCAGTACTTC CASSSTSGGFYEQYF TRBD2 NA TRBJ2-7 TRBV6-5
TGTGCCAGCAGTTACAAGGGGTATGGCTACACCTTC CASSYKGYGYTF NA NA TRBJ1-2 TRBV6-5
TGTGCCAGCAGTTTTCTAACAGGGTCCTTCACCGGGGAGCTGTTTTTT CASSFLTGSFTGELFF NA once TRBJ2-2 TRBV9
TGTGCCTGGGCTGGGGCCACTGAAGCTTTCTTT CAWAGATEAFF NA few TRBJ1-1 TRBV30
TGTGCCAGCAGCTCTCGTATGACAGGAGGGAGCTCTGGGGCCAACGTCCTGACTTTC CASSSRMTGGSSGANVLTF NA NA TRBJ2-6 TRBV5-4
TGTGCCAGCAGTGAACTAAGGGGCGGCACTGAAGCTTTCTTT CASSELRGGTEAFF NA NA TRBJ1-1 TRBV25-1
TGCACATCCGGGGAGGGGAACACTGAAGCTTTCTTT CTSGEGNTEAFF NA NA TRBJ1-1 TRBV29-1
TGTGCCAGCAGACGGACAGGGAGCTCCTACGAGCAGTACTTC CASRRTGSSYEQYF TRBD1 NA TRBJ2-7 TRBV27
TGTGCCAGCAGCGTCCGACAGGGCACTGAAGCTTTCTTT CASSVRQGTEAFF TRBD1 NA TRBJ1-1 TRBV7-3
TGCGCCAGCAGCCTCGGGACAGGAGAGGGTCTTGGAAACACCATATATTTT CASSLGTGEGLGNTIYF TRBD1 NA TRBJ1-3 TRBV4-3
TGTGCCAGCAGCAGGACCGAAGAAAAACTGTTTTTT CASSRTEEKLFF NA NA TRBJ1-4 TRBV9
TGTGCCAGCAGCGTAGGGGCGAACACTGAAGCTTTCTTT CASSVGANTEAFF NA NA TRBJ1-1 TRBV9
TGTGCCATCAGTGCACAGGTGAACACTGAAGCTTTCTTT CAISAQVNTEAFF NA NA TRBJ1-1 TRBV10-3
TGTGCCAGTAGTCCGACACCGAGGACTGAAGCTTTCTTT CASSPTPRTEAFF NA NA TRBJ1-1 TRBV19
TGTGCCAGCATGTTCTTTAGGGGGGTACAGTTCTTC CASMFFRGVQFF NA NA TRBJ2-1 TRBV6-6
TGTGCCAGCAGCCTTCGGGGCAGGGCGATGACCGGGGAGCTGTTTTTT CASSLRGRAMTGELFF NA NA TRBJ2-2 TRBV14
TGTGCCAGCAGCGAGTGGGCGGGACAGGGGGTTTACGAGCAGTACTTC CASSEWAGQGVYEQYF TRBD1 NA TRBJ2-7 TRBV7-2
TGTGCCAGCAGCGTCGGGGCAAGGTCTGGAAACACCATATATTTT CASSVGARSGNTIYF NA NA TRBJ1-3 TRBV9
TGTGCCAGCAGGACGGACGGAGGGGAAGATACGCAGTATTTT CASRTDGGEDTQYF NA NA TRBJ2-3 TRBV27
TGTGCCAGCAGCCCATCTGAGGTCTATGGGGGCTACACCTTC CASSPSEVYGGYTF NA once TRBJ1-2 TRBV9
TGTGCCAGCAGCTTAATGGGAGAGACCCAGTACTTC CASSLMGETQYF NA NA TRBJ2-5 TRBV7-2
TGTGCCAGCAGCCGACCTGGCGGGGGCGATGAGCAGTTCTTC CASSRPGGGDEQFF NA NA TRBJ2-1 TRBV16
TGTGCCAGCTCCAGCGCGGGGGGGCCGGCAGATACGCAGTATTTT CASSSAGGPADTQYF TRBD2 once TRBJ2-3 TRBV6-4
TGTGCCAGCAGTTTGTCCGGGACGGCTAACTATGGCTACACCTTC CASSLSGTANYGYTF NA NA TRBJ1-2 TRBV7-9
TGTGCCTGGAGTGTAGGAGTCTCTTTAATGAACACTGAAGCTTTCTTT CAWSVGVSLMNTEAFF NA once TRBJ1-1 TRBV30
TGTGCTAGCAGCCCGGGACCAACGACCAATGAGCAGTTCTTC CASSPGPTTNEQFF NA NA TRBJ2-1 TRBV7-7
TGTGCCAGCAGCTTAGGTCAAACGATCTCGGGAGAGCAGTACTTC CASSLGQTISGEQYF NA NA TRBJ2-7 TRBV5-4
TGCGCCAGCAGCTTAGCTGCGAACACTGAAGCTTTCTTT CASSLAANTEAFF NA NA TRBJ1-1 TRBV5-1
TGTGCCAGTAGTATAGATCACAGGGGATCTGGAAACACCATATATTTT CASSIDHRGSGNTIYF TRBD1 NA TRBJ1-3 TRBV19
TGTGCCAGCAGCTTGGTAGGGGTGGCAGGGAATCAGCCCCAGCATTTT CASSLVGVAGNQPQHF NA few TRBJ1-5 TRBV5-5
TGTGCCAGCAGCTTTTCCGCTAGCGGGGGCTACAATGAGCAGTTCTTC CASSFSASGGYNEQFF TRBD2 NA TRBJ2-1 TRBV5-4
TGTGCCAGCTCACTTGGACAGGGAGAGCAGCCCCAGCATTTT CASSLGQGEQPQHF TRBD1 NA TRBJ1-5 TRBV18
TGTGCCAGCAGCGGCATAGGGGGCACTGAAGCTTTCTTT CASSGIGGTEAFF NA NA TRBJ1-1 TRBV2
TGTGCCAGTAGTAGTAGCGGGAGGGCATCCTACGAGCAGTACTTC CASSSSGRASYEQYF TRBD2 NA TRBJ2-7 TRBV19
TGTGCCAGCTCACCACGCCTAGCGGAAGAGACCCAGTACTTC CASSPRLAEETQYF TRBD2 NA TRBJ2-5 TRBV18
TGTGCCAGCAGCTTAGGGGCCCAGGGGGCATGGACCGGGGAGCTGTTTTTT CASSLGAQGAWTGELFF TRBD1 NA TRBJ2-2 TRBV7-3
TGTGCCTGGAGTCGGGCCCCCCTTTCCTACGAGCAGTACTTC CAWSRAPLSYEQYF NA NA TRBJ2-7 TRBV30